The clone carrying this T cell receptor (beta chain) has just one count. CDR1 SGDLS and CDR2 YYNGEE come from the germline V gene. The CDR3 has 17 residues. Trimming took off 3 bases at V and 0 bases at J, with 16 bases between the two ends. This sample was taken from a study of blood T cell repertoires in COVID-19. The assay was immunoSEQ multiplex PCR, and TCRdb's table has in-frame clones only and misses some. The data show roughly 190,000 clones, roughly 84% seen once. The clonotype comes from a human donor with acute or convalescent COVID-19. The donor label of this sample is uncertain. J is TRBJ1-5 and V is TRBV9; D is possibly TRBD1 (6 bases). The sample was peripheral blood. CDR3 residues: CASSEGIHRVSNQPQHF. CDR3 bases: TGTGCCAGCAGCGAGGGCATACACAGGGTTAGCAATCAGCCCCAGCATTTT.